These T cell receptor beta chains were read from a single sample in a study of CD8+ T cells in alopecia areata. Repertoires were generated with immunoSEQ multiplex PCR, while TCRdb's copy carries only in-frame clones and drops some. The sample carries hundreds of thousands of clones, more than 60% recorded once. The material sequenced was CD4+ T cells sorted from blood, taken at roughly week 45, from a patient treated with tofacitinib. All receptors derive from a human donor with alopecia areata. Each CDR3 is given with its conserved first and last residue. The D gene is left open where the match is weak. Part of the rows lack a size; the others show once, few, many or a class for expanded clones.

cdr3_nt: TGTGCCACCAGCAGAGATTCCGGGAATCAGCCCCAGCATTTT
cdr3_aa: CATSRDSGNQPQHF
d_call: NA
j_call: TRBJ1-5
clone_size: NA
v_call: TRBV15

cdr3_nt: TGTGCCAGCTTCCAGGGGGCGGGTGGGACTGAAGCTTTCTTT
cdr3_aa: CASFQGAGGTEAFF
d_call: TRBD1
j_call: TRBJ1-1
clone_size: NA
v_call: TRBV28

cdr3_nt: TGTGCCAGCAGGGTTGGACAGGGCCAAACTGAAGCTTTCTTT
cdr3_aa: CASRVGQGQTEAFF
d_call: TRBD1
j_call: TRBJ1-1
clone_size: NA
v_call: TRBV6-5

cdr3_nt: TGCGCCAGCAGCACCGGGGATGGCACCTACGAGCAGTACTTC
cdr3_aa: CASSTGDGTYEQYF
d_call: NA
j_call: TRBJ2-7
clone_size: few
v_call: TRBV5-1

cdr3_nt: TGCAGCGTTGAAGGCCCAGGGGTCATCACTGAAGCTTTCTTT
cdr3_aa: CSVEGPGVITEAFF
d_call: NA
j_call: TRBJ1-1
clone_size: NA
v_call: TRBV29-1

cdr3_nt: TGTGCCAGCAGTTTTAGGGAGGGCACTGAAGCTTTCTTT
cdr3_aa: CASSFREGTEAFF
d_call: NA
j_call: TRBJ1-1
clone_size: NA
v_call: TRBV27

cdr3_nt: TGCGCCAGCAGCTTAGCGGGGGTCGGCACAGATACGCAGTATTTT
cdr3_aa: CASSLAGVGTDTQYF
d_call: TRBD2
j_call: TRBJ2-3
clone_size: NA
v_call: TRBV5-1

cdr3_nt: TGTGCCTGGAACAGGAACACCGGGGAGCTGTTTTTT
cdr3_aa: CAWNRNTGELFF
d_call: NA
j_call: TRBJ2-2
clone_size: NA
v_call: TRBV30

cdr3_nt: TGTGCCAGTAGTATACGACAGCGATATGGCTACACCTTC
cdr3_aa: CASSIRQRYGYTF
d_call: NA
j_call: TRBJ1-2
clone_size: NA
v_call: TRBV19

cdr3_nt: TGTGCCAGCAGCCAGCGGGCAGACGCGGGTGGCTACACCTTC
cdr3_aa: CASSQRADAGGYTF
d_call: NA
j_call: TRBJ1-2
clone_size: NA
v_call: TRBV7-2

cdr3_nt: TGCAGCGTTGCCGGGACAGGGGGTGCAGAGACCCAGTACTTC
cdr3_aa: CSVAGTGGAETQYF
d_call: TRBD1
j_call: TRBJ2-5
clone_size: few
v_call: TRBV29-1

cdr3_nt: TGCAGCGTAGGGTCCCGCAATCAGCCCCAGCATTTT
cdr3_aa: CSVGSRNQPQHF
d_call: NA
j_call: TRBJ1-5
clone_size: NA
v_call: TRBV29-1

cdr3_nt: TGTGCCAGCAGCTCACGAAAGCGGGACCTCACAGATACGCAGTATTTT
cdr3_aa: CASSSRKRDLTDTQYF
d_call: TRBD2
j_call: TRBJ2-3
clone_size: few
v_call: TRBV7-2

cdr3_nt: TGTGCCAGCAGCGTAGGGACAGATCGAGGCGGGGAGCTGTTTTTT
cdr3_aa: CASSVGTDRGGELFF
d_call: NA
j_call: TRBJ2-2
clone_size: NA
v_call: TRBV9

cdr3_nt: TGTGCCTGGAGTCGGGCAGCAACTAATGAAAAACTGTTTTTT
cdr3_aa: CAWSRAATNEKLFF
d_call: NA
j_call: TRBJ1-4
clone_size: few
v_call: TRBV30

cdr3_nt: TGTGCCAGCAGCTTAAGCGGACAGCCCGGGGAGCAGTTCTTC
cdr3_aa: CASSLSGQPGEQFF
d_call: NA
j_call: TRBJ2-1
clone_size: NA
v_call: TRBV7-3

cdr3_nt: TGTGCCAGCAGCACCGGGCCCGCAGGGCTCGCAGATACGCAGTATTTT
cdr3_aa: CASSTGPAGLADTQYF
d_call: NA
j_call: TRBJ2-3
clone_size: NA
v_call: TRBV7-2

cdr3_nt: TGTGCCAGCAGCTTATCAGTATTCGGCTTCGAACCGACTAACTACGAGCAGTACTTC
cdr3_aa: CASSLSVFGFEPTNYEQYF
d_call: NA
j_call: TRBJ2-7
clone_size: NA
v_call: TRBV7-2

cdr3_nt: TGCGCCAGCAGCCCGGACAGTAACGTGGGGACCCAGTACTTC
cdr3_aa: CASSPDSNVGTQYF
d_call: NA
j_call: TRBJ2-5
clone_size: NA
v_call: TRBV5-1

cdr3_nt: TGCAGCGTTGACGACAGGGGTAACGAGCAGTACTTC
cdr3_aa: CSVDDRGNEQYF
d_call: TRBD1
j_call: TRBJ2-7
clone_size: few
v_call: TRBV29-1

cdr3_nt: TGTGCCAGCAGCTTGGCCCTTACTAGCAATCAGCCCCAGCATTTT
cdr3_aa: CASSLALTSNQPQHF
d_call: NA
j_call: TRBJ1-5
clone_size: once
v_call: TRBV5-6

cdr3_nt: TGTGCCAGCAGCGTAGACACCGCCTACGAGCAGTACTTC
cdr3_aa: CASSVDTAYEQYF
d_call: NA
j_call: TRBJ2-7
clone_size: NA
v_call: TRBV9

cdr3_nt: TGTGCCAGCAGCTTGACAGCCCAGAATAATTCACCCCTCCACTTT
cdr3_aa: CASSLTAQNNSPLHF
d_call: NA
j_call: TRBJ1-6
clone_size: once
v_call: TRBV7-2

cdr3_nt: TGCGCCAGCAGCTTGGAGTATGGGGGGTCCCCCACTGAAGCTTTCTTT
cdr3_aa: CASSLEYGGSPTEAFF
d_call: NA
j_call: TRBJ1-1
clone_size: NA
v_call: TRBV5-1

cdr3_nt: TGCGCCAGCAGCTTGGACCGCGCAGCTTCTAATGAAAAACTGTTTTTT
cdr3_aa: CASSLDRAASNEKLFF
d_call: NA
j_call: TRBJ1-4
clone_size: few
v_call: TRBV5-1

cdr3_nt: TGTGCCTCGCAGGGAACAACAGAGACCCAGTACTTC
cdr3_aa: CASQGTTETQYF
d_call: NA
j_call: TRBJ2-5
clone_size: NA
v_call: TRBV30

cdr3_nt: TGCAGCGTTGATGAAGGAAACACCATATATTTT
cdr3_aa: CSVDEGNTIYF
d_call: NA
j_call: TRBJ1-3
clone_size: few
v_call: TRBV29-1

cdr3_nt: TGCGCCAGCAGCGGCGGTATCTGGGGTACGCAGTATTTT
cdr3_aa: CASSGGIWGTQYF
d_call: NA
j_call: TRBJ2-3
clone_size: NA
v_call: TRBV4-3

cdr3_nt: TGTGCCAGCAGTCGATCCTCGCTGGGGACGGAAGCTTTCTTT
cdr3_aa: CASSRSSLGTEAFF
d_call: NA
j_call: TRBJ1-1
clone_size: NA
v_call: TRBV6-5

cdr3_nt: TGTGCCAGCTCAAAAAAAACAGGGTCTAGTGGCTACACCTTC
cdr3_aa: CASSKKTGSSGYTF
d_call: NA
j_call: TRBJ1-2
clone_size: few
v_call: TRBV18

cdr3_nt: TGTGCCAGCAGCACTAGCGGGGGGACCGGGGAGCTGTTTTTT
cdr3_aa: CASSTSGGTGELFF
d_call: TRBD2
j_call: TRBJ2-2
clone_size: few
v_call: TRBV7-2

cdr3_nt: TGTGCCAGCAGTTCCCGGGGTAGGGGCTACACCTTC
cdr3_aa: CASSSRGRGYTF
d_call: NA
j_call: TRBJ1-2
clone_size: NA
v_call: TRBV28

cdr3_nt: TGCAGCGTTGAATCCAGGGCCTATGGCTACACCTTC
cdr3_aa: CSVESRAYGYTF
d_call: NA
j_call: TRBJ1-2
clone_size: few
v_call: TRBV29-1

cdr3_nt: TGTGCCTGGAGTTTTGGCCTTGCGGGCTACACCTTC
cdr3_aa: CAWSFGLAGYTF
d_call: NA
j_call: TRBJ1-2
clone_size: NA
v_call: TRBV30

cdr3_nt: TGCAGCGTTGGCGGGGGGGCCGACAATGAGCAGTTCTTC
cdr3_aa: CSVGGGADNEQFF
d_call: TRBD2
j_call: TRBJ2-1
clone_size: few
v_call: TRBV29-1

cdr3_nt: TGTGCCAGCAGTTACTCTTTGGAGACCCAGTACTTC
cdr3_aa: CASSYSLETQYF
d_call: NA
j_call: TRBJ2-5
clone_size: NA
v_call: TRBV6-6

cdr3_nt: TGTGCCAGCAGTGAAGCGAGGACAGGGCTAACTGAAGCTTTCTTT
cdr3_aa: CASSEARTGLTEAFF
d_call: TRBD1
j_call: TRBJ1-1
clone_size: NA
v_call: TRBV2

cdr3_nt: TGTGCCAGCAGTTATCAGGGTATGGTGAACACTGAAGCTTTCTTT
cdr3_aa: CASSYQGMVNTEAFF
d_call: NA
j_call: TRBJ1-1
clone_size: NA
v_call: TRBV27

cdr3_nt: TGTGCCAGCAGCTTTCGGAATCAGCCCCAGCATTTT
cdr3_aa: CASSFRNQPQHF
d_call: NA
j_call: TRBJ1-5
clone_size: once
v_call: TRBV5-6

cdr3_nt: TGCGCCAGCAGACCTACGACAGCAACCTACGAGCAGTACTTC
cdr3_aa: CASRPTTATYEQYF
d_call: NA
j_call: TRBJ2-7
clone_size: NA
v_call: TRBV4-3

cdr3_nt: TGTGCCTGGACCCTTAAGGAGACCCAGTACTTC
cdr3_aa: CAWTLKETQYF
d_call: NA
j_call: TRBJ2-5
clone_size: few
v_call: TRBV30

cdr3_nt: TGCGCCAGCAGCTTACAGGGTCTTGATGGCTACACCTTC
cdr3_aa: CASSLQGLDGYTF
d_call: NA
j_call: TRBJ1-2
clone_size: NA
v_call: TRBV5-1